This TCR beta chain was observed in a study of CD8 T cells in Susac syndrome. V lost 0 bases and J lost 8, with 13 bases in between. Per germline, CDR1 GTSNPN and CDR2 SVGIG (reference sequence). This CDR3 is built from 13 residues. When the RNA was reverse transcribed, random hexamers were used with an input of about 0.5 to 1 ug. TCRdb reanalysed the immunoSEQ multiplex PCR reads using MiXCR and keeps one entry per CDR3 protein. The sample includes 200,000 to 250,000 distinct CDR3 sequences, 92% of them seen just once. This chain connects TRBV30 to TRBJ1-1; unclear D gene. Sequenced: CD8+ T cells from PBMCs. The TCR was taken from a human donor with multiple sclerosis. The CDR3 region is CAWSVGPLEEAFF. CDR3 sequence (DNA): TGTGCCTGGAGTGTAGGTCCCCTTGAGGAAGCTTTCTTT.